The 23 T cell receptor beta chains listed next were all sequenced from one sample in a study of tumor-infiltrating lymphocytes in oesophageal squamous cell carcinoma. Each CDR3 protein gets one entry after TCRdb re-called the PCR reads with MiXCR. The sample records about 7,100 distinct CDR3 sequences, around a sixth being singletons. Sequenced material: blood. These receptors came from a male donor with esophageal squamous cell carcinoma.

Notes on this clonotype: This likely comes from a read error, as the CDR3 has no conserved phenylalanine or tryptophan at its end. The DNA is omitted, as the CDR3 cannot be located on it reliably, and the CDR3 follows TCRdb's listing. The chain carries TRBV7-2 and TRBJ2-1; the D call in the table, TRBD1, was not verified against the DNA. The V gene's germline CDR1 is SGHTA and CDR2 FQGNSA. The CDR3 is 16 amino acids long, termini counted. The CDR3 spells CASSPQQGRYGYTFGS.

This clonotype occurred many times. The conserved phenylalanine or tryptophan normally closing the CDR3 is absent here, so this likely arose from a read error. The DNA is left out, because the CDR3 cannot be placed on it with certainty; the CDR3 is given as TCRdb lists it. This chain joins TRBV7-2 and TRBJ1-3; the D segment call TRBD1 is taken from the table without a DNA check. The CDR3 spans 10 amino acids, including both terminal residues. CDR1 is SGHTA and CDR2 is FQGNSA in the germline V gene. The CDR3 is CASSLAGVGV.

At least ten counts were recorded for this clonotype. The CDR3 region is CASSLAGLAVNEQFF. As DNA, the CDR3 is TGCGCCAGCAGCTTGGCGGGACTAGCAGTCAATGAGCAGTTCTTC. This chain connects TRBV5-1 to TRBJ2-1; the match to TRBD2 covers 9 bases. Germline V gene data show CDR1 as SGHRS and CDR2 as YFSETQ. This CDR3 is built from 15 residues. The V and J ends lost 0 bases and 6 bases, in that order; junction bases with no gene match: 4.

This clonotype was detected a few times. CDR3 sequence (DNA): TGCGCCAGCAGCTTGGAGGCGAACTCTGGAAACACCATATATTTT. Its protein product is CASSLEANSGNTIYF. The chain employs TRBV5-1 and TRBJ1-3; D is uncertain. CDR1 and CDR2 from the germline V gene are SGHRS and YFSETQ. The CDR3 consists of 15 residues. Deletions cut 0 bases from V and 0 bases from J, with 7 bases between.

This clonotype has a count of ten or more. One end of the junction fails to match germline, which may point to a read error. The V call is TRBV7-9, the J call TRBJ2-7, with a possible D match to TRBD2 (6 bases). Germline V CDR1 and CDR2: SEHNR, FQNEAQ (reference sequence). The CDR3 has 12 amino acids. The CDR3 sequence is CASSMGGSPLHF. In nucleotides, the CDR3 is TGTGCCAGCAGCATGGGGGGTTCACCCCTCCACTTC.

This clonotype was found a few times. This sequence joins TRBV5-6 and TRBJ2-7, with D unclear. The V gene lost 2 bases and the J gene lost 5 bases, with 14 bases spanning the gap. CDR3 length: 14 residues. Germline CDR1 and CDR2: SGHDT and YYEEEE. The CDR3 loop reads CASSFRANANEQYF. CDR3 bases: TGTGCCAGCAGCTTTCGGGCAAACGCTAACGAGCAGTACTTC.

This clonotype has a count of ten or more. V usage is TRBV6-1 and J usage is TRBJ2-3; 8 bases are a match to TRBD1. This CDR3 contains 13 residues. Germline CDR1 reads MNHNS; CDR2 reads SASEGT. V was pared by 6 bases and J by 1 base, with 0 bases of the junction left unmatched. The DNA of the CDR3 is TGTGCCAGCAGGGGACAGGGCACAGATACGCAGTATTTT. Translating it yields CASRGQGTDTQYF.

This clonotype was seen ten or more times. The chain combines TRBV28 with TRBJ2-2; 8 bases are shared with TRBD2. This CDR3 is 17 amino acids long. The trim removed 2 bases at V and 5 bases at J, leaving 10 bases unmatched. The germline V gene has CDR1 MDHEN and CDR2 SYDVKM. The CDR3 region is CASSLEEVAGGTGELFF. CDR3 bases: TGTGCCAGCAGTTTAGAGGAAGTTGCGGGGGGTACCGGGGAGCTGTTTTTT.

This clonotype has only a few counts. This may come from a read error, since a much larger clone is one base off. This chain links TRBV27 with TRBJ2-1, with a weak D call TRBD1 (6 bases). Germline V lookup: CDR1 MNHEY, CDR2 SMNVEV (reference sequence). The V end was cut by 4 bases, the J end by 10 bases, with 17 bases between. This CDR3 is 14 amino acids long. CDR3: CASSSWDIGYEQFF. The CDR3 region has the DNA TGTGCCAGCAGTTCGTGGGACATCGGCTACGAGCAGTTCTTC.

In the case of this clonotype: Germline is not matched at one junction end, which may reflect a read error. The rearrangement uses TRBV11-3 and TRBJ2-7; 7 positions agree with TRBD1. This CDR3 is 14 amino acids long. Germline loops: CDR1 SGHNT, CDR2 YENEEA. The CDR3 reads CPSSFEGARNEQYF. As DNA, the CDR3 is TGTCCCAGCAGCTTCGAGGGGGCGCGAAATGAGCAGTACTTC.

Note on this clonotype: The CDR3 does not close with the conserved phenylalanine or tryptophan, likely indicating a read error. No DNA is shown, since the ends of the CDR3 on it are uncertain; the CDR3 is the one TCRdb lists. This chain links TRBV11-1 with TRBJ2-5. Germline values: CDR1 SGHAT, CDR2 FQDESV (reference sequence). The CDR3 is 8 residues long, counting both termini. The CDR3 here is CQRWATFT.

This clonotype was found many times. This chain links TRBV5-1 with TRBJ2-5; D unclear. Trimming took 0 bases from V and 2 from J, leaving 14 bases between them. The CDR3 is 16 residues long. Germline V lookup: CDR1 SGHRS, CDR2 YFSETQ. This chain's CDR3 is CASSLEAANPQETQYF. The CDR3 DNA reads as TGCGCCAGCAGCTTGGAGGCAGCGAACCCTCAAGAGACCCAGTACTTC.

In this sample, this clonotype turned up many times. The rearrangement uses TRBV24-1 and TRBJ1-1; 9 positions agree with TRBD1. Looked up from germline, CDR1 is KGHDR and CDR2 is SFDVKD. There are 13 residues in the CDR3. CDR3 bases: TGTGTTCCCGGGACAGGGAAGAACACTGAAGCTTTCTTT. It is translated as CVPGTGKNTEAFF.

This clonotype was seen at least ten times. The chain combines TRBV5-1 with TRBJ2-5; D is possibly TRBD1 (7 bases). Germline V gene lookup returns CDR1 SGHRS and CDR2 YFSETQ. V was cut by 1 base and J by 5 bases, with 15 bases left in between. This CDR3 region has 15 residues. CDR3: CASSLPGLRGETQYF. In DNA form, the CDR3 reads TGCGCCAGCAGCTTGCCGGGACTCAGGGGGGAGACCCAGTACTTC.

This clonotype occurred many times. The chain joins TRBV28 to TRBJ1-5, with D tentatively TRBD1 (5 bases). The germline CDR1 and CDR2 sequences are MDHEN and SYDVKM. The germline V and J ends were trimmed by 6 bases and 4 bases, with 13 bases remaining between them. CDR3 length equals 14 residues. DNA of the CDR3: TGTGCCAGCAGCCAACCAGGGAAGAATCAGCCCCAGCATTTT. This codes for CASSQPGKNQPQHF.

By proportion, this clonotype is large. The chain has TRBV7-2 and TRBJ2-3, with D tentatively TRBD1 (5 bases). Looked up from germline, CDR1 is SGHTA and CDR2 is FQGNSA. There are 14 residues in the CDR3. Trimming removed 6 bases at V and 6 bases at J, with 16 bases between. In DNA, the CDR3 is TGTGCCAGCAGAGGGGCAGGGTGGACCGATACGCAGTATTTT. This sequence encodes CASRGAGWTDTQYF.

This clonotype is labeled medium-sized (0.01 to 0.1%). V is TRBV6-6 and J is TRBJ2-5; D unresolved. V lost 2 bases to trimming and J lost 5 bases, with 9 bases between them. The CDR3 sequence is 13 residues long. Germline assignment: CDR1 MNHNY and CDR2 SVGAGI (reference sequence). The CDR3 here is CASSYQQKETQYF. The CDR3 bases are TGTGCCAGCAGTTACCAACAAAAGGAGACCCAGTACTTC.

To note about this clonotype: This is likely a read error, given that the CDR3 carries no conserved phenylalanine or tryptophan at its end. Because the CDR3's place on the DNA is in doubt, the DNA is left out and the CDR3 is given as listed by TCRdb. The chain combines TRBV7-9 with TRBJ2-7; TRBD1, the table's D call, was not compared with the DNA. Germline CDR1 and CDR2: SEHNR and FQNEAQ (reference sequence). The CDR3 totals 17 residues, both ends included. CDR3 protein: CASRSGSGFNYGYTFGS.

By sample share, this clonotype is medium-sized. V is TRBV12-3 or TRBV12-4 and J is TRBJ1-1, with a tentative D call TRBD1 (6 bases). CDR3 size: 14 residues. V was clipped by 6 bases and J by 4 bases, with 15 bases between them. CDR3 in amino acids: CASSPLRGRTEAFF. The CDR3 DNA reads as TGTGCCAGCAGCCCACTCAGGGGACGCACTGAAGCTTTCTTT.

Sample share makes this clonotype medium-sized. The rearrangement joins TRBV10-1 to TRBJ1-5, with D possibly matching TRBD1 (5 bases). Trimming shortened V by 4 bases and J by 5 bases, and 9 bases separated the two germline ends. Germline loops: CDR1 WNHNN, CDR2 SYGVQD (reference sequence). The CDR3 runs 13 residues. As DNA, the CDR3 is TGCGCCAGCAGTGGGGGACTGGATCAGCCCCAGCATTTT. It codes for CASSGGLDQPQHF.

This clonotype was counted ten times or more. The chain joins TRBV18 to TRBJ2-5; TRBD1 aligns across 7 bases. CDR3 length equals 14 residues. CDR1 KGHSH and CDR2 LQKENI come from the germline V gene. Unmatched junction bases numbered 8, after V lost 5 bases and J lost 5 bases. The CDR3 sequence: CASSAEGASETQYF. The CDR3 DNA sequence: TGTGCCAGCTCAGCAGAGGGGGCTTCGGAGACCCAGTACTTC.

This clonotype was seen many times. It may be a read error: a sequence one base away is much more abundant. The J gene is TRBJ2-5, the V gene TRBV28; D call uncertain. V shed 3 bases and J shed 11 bases, with 40 bases lying between them. This CDR3 has 21 residues. CDR1 and CDR2 (germline): MDHEN, SYDVKM. Here the CDR3 reads CASSFKPTSTAPRPIYNEQYF. CDR3 DNA: TGTGCCAGCAGTTTTAAGCCCACTTCAACTGCCCCGAGGCCGATTTACAATGAGCAGTACTTC.

This clonotype was seen ten or more times. The chain employs TRBV5-4 and TRBJ2-4, with TRBD1 matching over 7 bases. The CDR3 length is 16 residues. The germline CDR1 and CDR2 sequences are SGHNT and YYREEE (reference sequence). The junction had 9 bases not matched to a gene; V was cut back by 4 bases and J by 2 bases. Here the CDR3 DNA reads TGTGCCAGCAGCCCTGGGACAGTCCCCTCCAAAAACATTCAGTACTTC. Translated, it gives CASSPGTVPSKNIQYF.